This T cell receptor beta chain was identified in a study of CD8+CD57+ T cells in acquired aplastic anemia. About the study: Isolated CD4+ and CD8+ cells, once sorted, yielded DNA averaging around 3 ug.

CDR3 and TCR beta VDJ profiling relied on a genomic DNA template. Each CDR3 protein is one row after TCRdb ran MiXCR on the reads. This sample has 150,000 to 200,000 distinct CDR3 sequences, with 64% found just once. The germline CDR1 and CDR2 sequences are LNHDA and SQIVND (reference sequence). The CDR3 has 14 residues. With 7 bases clipped from V and 0 bases from J, the junction kept 2 bases outside the gene matches. For this clonotype: The antigen is unknown.

Study results and caveats: The same twenty-nine CD8+ CDR3 sequences occurred in patients and in controls. Any difference that existed in CD8+ Simpson's diversity between patients and controls was not significant.

The sequenced material came from sorted CD4+, CD8+, or CD8+CD57+ T cells (not recorded which) from PBMCs. The clonotype originates from a human donor with severe aplastic anemia or a healthy control (not recorded which). The chain combines TRBV19 with TRBJ2-2; 7 nucleotides match TRBD1. The CDR3 DNA reads as TGTGCCAGTATGGGGACAGCGAACACCGGGGAGCTGTTTTTT. Translated: CASMGTANTGELFF.